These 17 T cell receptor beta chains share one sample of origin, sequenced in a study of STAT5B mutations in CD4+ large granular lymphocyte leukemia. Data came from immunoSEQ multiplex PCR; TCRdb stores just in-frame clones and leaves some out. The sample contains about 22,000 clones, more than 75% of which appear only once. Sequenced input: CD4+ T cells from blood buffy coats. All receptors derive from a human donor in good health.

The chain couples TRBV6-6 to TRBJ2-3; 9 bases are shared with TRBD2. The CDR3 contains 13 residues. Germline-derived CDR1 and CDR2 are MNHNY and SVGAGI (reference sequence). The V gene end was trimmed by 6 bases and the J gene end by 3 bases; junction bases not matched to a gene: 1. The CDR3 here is CASRLAGTDTQYF. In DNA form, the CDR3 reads TGTGCCAGCAGGCTAGCGGGGACAGATACGCAGTATTTT.

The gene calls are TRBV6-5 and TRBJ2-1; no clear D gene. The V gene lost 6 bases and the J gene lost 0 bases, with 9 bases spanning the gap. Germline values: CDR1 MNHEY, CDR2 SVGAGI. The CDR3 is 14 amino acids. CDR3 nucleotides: TGTGCCAGCAGATCATCGGGCTCCTACAATGAGCAGTTCTTC. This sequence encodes CASRSSGSYNEQFF.

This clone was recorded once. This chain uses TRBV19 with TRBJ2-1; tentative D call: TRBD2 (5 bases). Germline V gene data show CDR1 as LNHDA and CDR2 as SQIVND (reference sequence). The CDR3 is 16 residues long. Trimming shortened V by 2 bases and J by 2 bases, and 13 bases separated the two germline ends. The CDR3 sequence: CASSISGYLAYNEQFF. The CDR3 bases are TGTGCCAGTAGTATATCGGGGTACCTGGCCTACAATGAGCAGTTCTTC. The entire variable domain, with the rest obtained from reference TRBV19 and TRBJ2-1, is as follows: DGGITQSPKYLFRKEGQNVTLSCEQNLNHDAMYWYRQDPGQGLRLIYYSQIVNDFQKGDIAEGYSVSREKKESFPLTVTSAQKNPTAFYLCASSISGYLAYNEQFFGPGTRLTVL.

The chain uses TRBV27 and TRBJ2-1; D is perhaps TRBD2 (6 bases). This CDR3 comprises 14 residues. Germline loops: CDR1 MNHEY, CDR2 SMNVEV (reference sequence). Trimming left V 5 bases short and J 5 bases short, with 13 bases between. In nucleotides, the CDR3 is TGTGCCAGCAGTCTATATGGGACTCACAATGAGCAGTTCTTC. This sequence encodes CASSLYGTHNEQFF.

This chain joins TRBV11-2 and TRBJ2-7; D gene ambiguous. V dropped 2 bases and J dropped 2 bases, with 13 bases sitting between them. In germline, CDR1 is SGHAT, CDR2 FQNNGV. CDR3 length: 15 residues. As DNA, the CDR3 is TGTGCCAGCAGCTTATCTCGCGAACCACCCTACGAGCAGTACTTC. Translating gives CASSLSREPPYEQYF.

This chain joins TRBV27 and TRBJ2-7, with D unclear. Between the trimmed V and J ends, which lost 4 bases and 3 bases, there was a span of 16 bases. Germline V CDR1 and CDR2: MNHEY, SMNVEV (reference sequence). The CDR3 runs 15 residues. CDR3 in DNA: TGTGCCAGCAGTTACCGTCCACAGACCCACTACGAGCAGTACTTC. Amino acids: CASSYRPQTHYEQYF.

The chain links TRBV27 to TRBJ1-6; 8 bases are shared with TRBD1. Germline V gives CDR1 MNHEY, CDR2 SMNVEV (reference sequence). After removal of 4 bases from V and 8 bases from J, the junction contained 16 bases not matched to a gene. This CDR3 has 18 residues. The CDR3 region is CASSSGTGPLWDYSPLHF. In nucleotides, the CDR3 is TGTGCCAGCAGTTCCGGGACAGGCCCGCTCTGGGATTATTCACCCCTCCACTTT.

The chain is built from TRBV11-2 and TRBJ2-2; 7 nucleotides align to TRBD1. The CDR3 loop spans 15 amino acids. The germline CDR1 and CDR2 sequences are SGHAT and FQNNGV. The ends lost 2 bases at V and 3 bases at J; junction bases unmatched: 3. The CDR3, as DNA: TGTGCCAGCAGCTTAAAGGGGGCGCACACCGGGGAGCTGTTTTTT. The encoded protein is CASSLKGAHTGELFF. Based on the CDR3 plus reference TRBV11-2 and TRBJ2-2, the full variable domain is EAGVAQSPRYKIIEKRQSVAFWCNPISGHATLYWYQQILGQGPKLLIQFQNNGVVDDSQLPKDRFSAERLKGVDSTLKIQPAKLEDSAVYLCASSLKGAHTGELFFGEGSRLTVL.

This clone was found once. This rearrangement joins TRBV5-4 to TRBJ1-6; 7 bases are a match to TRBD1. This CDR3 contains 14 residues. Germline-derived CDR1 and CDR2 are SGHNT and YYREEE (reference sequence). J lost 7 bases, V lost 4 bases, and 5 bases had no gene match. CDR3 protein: CASSQGDTNSPLHF. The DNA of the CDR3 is TGTGCCAGCAGCCAGGGGGACACCAATTCACCCCTCCACTTT.

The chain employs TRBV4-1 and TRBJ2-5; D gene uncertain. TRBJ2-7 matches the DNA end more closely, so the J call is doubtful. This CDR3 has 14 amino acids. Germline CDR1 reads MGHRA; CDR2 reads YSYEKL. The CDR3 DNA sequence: TGCGCCAGCAGCCAAGATCGTCGCCACTACGAGCAGTACTTC. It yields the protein CASSQDRRHYEQYF.

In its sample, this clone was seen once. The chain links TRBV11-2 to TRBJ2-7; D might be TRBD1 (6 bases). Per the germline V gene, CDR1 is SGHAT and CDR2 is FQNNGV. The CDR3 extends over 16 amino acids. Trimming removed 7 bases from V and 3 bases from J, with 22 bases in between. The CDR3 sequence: CASTKSRLGHVYEQYF. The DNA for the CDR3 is TGTGCCAGCACCAAGTCCCGTCTGGGACATGTCTACGAGCAGTACTTC.

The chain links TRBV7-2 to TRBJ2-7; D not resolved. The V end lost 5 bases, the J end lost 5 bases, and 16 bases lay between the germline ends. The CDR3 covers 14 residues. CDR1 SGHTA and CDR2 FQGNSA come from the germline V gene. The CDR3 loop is CASSRSGGPDEQYF. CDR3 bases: TGTGCCAGCAGCCGATCTGGCGGTCCGGACGAGCAGTACTTC.

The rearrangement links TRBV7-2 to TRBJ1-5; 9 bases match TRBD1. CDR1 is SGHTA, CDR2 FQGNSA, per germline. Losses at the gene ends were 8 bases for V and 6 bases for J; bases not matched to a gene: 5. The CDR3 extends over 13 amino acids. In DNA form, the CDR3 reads TGTGCCAGCGGGACAGGGTTTGGTCAGCCCCAGCATTTT. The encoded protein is CASGTGFGQPQHF.

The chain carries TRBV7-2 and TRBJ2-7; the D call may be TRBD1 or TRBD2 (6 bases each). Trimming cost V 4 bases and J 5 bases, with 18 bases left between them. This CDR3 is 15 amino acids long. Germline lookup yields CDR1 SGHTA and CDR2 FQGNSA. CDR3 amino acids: CASSSRGLARDEQYF. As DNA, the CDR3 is TGTGCCAGCAGCTCCCGGGGGCTAGCTAGGGACGAGCAGTACTTC.

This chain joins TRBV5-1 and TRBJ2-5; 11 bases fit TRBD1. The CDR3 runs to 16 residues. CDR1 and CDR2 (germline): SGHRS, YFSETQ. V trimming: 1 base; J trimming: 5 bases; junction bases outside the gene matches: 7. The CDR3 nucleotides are TGCGCCAGCAGCTTGACCGGGACAGGGGGATGGGAGACCCAGTACTTC. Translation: CASSLTGTGGWETQYF.

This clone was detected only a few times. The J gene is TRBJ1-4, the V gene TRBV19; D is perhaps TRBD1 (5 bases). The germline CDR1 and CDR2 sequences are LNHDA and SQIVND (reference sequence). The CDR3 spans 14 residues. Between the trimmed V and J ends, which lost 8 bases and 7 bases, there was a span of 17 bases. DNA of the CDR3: TGTGCCAGTTGTACCGGGACGGGGACTGAAAAACTGTTTTTT. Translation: CASCTGTGTEKLFF.

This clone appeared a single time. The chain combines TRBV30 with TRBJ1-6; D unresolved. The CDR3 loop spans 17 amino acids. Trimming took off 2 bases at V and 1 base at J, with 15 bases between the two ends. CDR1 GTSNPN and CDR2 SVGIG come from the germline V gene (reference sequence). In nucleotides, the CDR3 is TGTGCCTGGAGTAGAGGGTTGGAGGGATCCTATAATTCACCCCTCCACTTT. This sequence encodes CAWSRGLEGSYNSPLHF.